The 7 T cell receptor beta chains presented below share a single source sample, sequenced in a study of blood T cell repertoires in COVID-19. Produced via immunoSEQ multiplex PCR; TCRdb's table is partial and in-frame only. The table has about 170,000 clones, around 82% seen once; the top ten hold about a tenth. Sequenced: peripheral blood. These receptors were collected from a man in his 70s with active or convalescent COVID-19.

Only a few counts were recorded for this clone. This chain uses TRBV2 with TRBJ1-6, with D uncertain. CDR3 length: 13 residues. The V gene lost 1 base and the J gene lost 9 bases, with 7 bases spanning the gap. The V gene's germline CDR1 is SNHLY and CDR2 FYNNEI. The DNA for the CDR3 is TGTGCCAGCAGTGAAGAGCTCCGTTCACCCCTCCACTTT. Protein: CASSEELRSPLHF.

The rearrangement uses TRBV19 and TRBJ2-5, with 7 positions matching TRBD1. Germline trimming cut 3 bases from V and 4 bases from J; bases unmatched to any gene: 5. Germline lookup yields CDR1 LNHDA and CDR2 SQIVND (reference sequence). The CDR3 is 14 amino acids. The CDR3 protein is CASSITGVGETQYF. CDR3 DNA: TGTGCCAGTAGTATTACAGGGGTGGGAGAGACCCAGTACTTC.

CDR3 region: CASSALTGAAYGYTF. The DNA of the CDR3 is TGTGCCAGCAGTGCCCTGACAGGGGCCGCCTATGGCTACACCTTC. The rearrangement joins TRBV27 to TRBJ1-2; TRBD1 matches 8 bases. CDR1 and CDR2 (germline): MNHEY, SMNVEV (reference sequence). This CDR3 is 15 amino acids long. With 5 bases clipped from V and 4 bases from J, the junction kept 9 bases outside the gene matches.

The chain combines TRBV28 with TRBJ2-1; 8 positions match TRBD2. Losses at the gene ends were 5 bases for V and 8 bases for J; bases not matched to a gene: 14. Germline-derived CDR1 and CDR2 are MDHEN and SYDVKM. This CDR3 region has 16 residues. CDR3 DNA: TGTGCCAGCAGTCTTCCAGCGGGAGCATCGTCGGATGAGCAGTTCTTC. Encoded protein: CASSLPAGASSDEQFF.

To note about this clone: Other DNA sequences in this specimen translate into the identical CDR3. The chain recombines TRBV6-1 with TRBJ1-1; weak D call: TRBD1 (5 bases). The CDR3 sequence is 13 residues long. Germline values: CDR1 MNHNS, CDR2 SASEGT. Trimming took off 2 bases at V and 4 bases at J, with 8 bases between the two ends. The CDR3 nucleotides read TGTGCCAGCAGTGAACTTAGGGGCACTGAAGCTTTCTTT. As protein: CASSELRGTEAFF.

The chain employs TRBV27 and TRBJ2-7; possible D gene TRBD1, 7 bases. This CDR3 is 14 amino acids long. The V gene lost 5 bases and the J gene lost 2 bases, with 13 bases spanning the gap. Per the germline V gene, CDR1 is MNHEY and CDR2 is SMNVEV (reference sequence). The CDR3 DNA is TGTGCCAGCAGTGTAAGGAGGGGGCCCTACGAGCAGTACTTC. Protein sequence: CASSVRRGPYEQYF.

The chain employs TRBV12-3 or TRBV12-4 and TRBJ1-4, with TRBD1 as a possible D gene (5 bases). Trimming left V 7 bases short and J 10 bases short, with 13 bases between. This CDR3 contains 12 residues. DNA of the CDR3: TGTGCCAGCACCTCTCGGGGGGGAAAACTGTTTTTT. It specifies CASTSRGGKLFF.